A single T cell receptor beta chain is shown here with its context. Its antigen is not known. Different DNA sequences within this sample yield the same CDR3. Deep-level assay runs were performed. In replicate PCRs of sorted subsets, roughly 210 ng DNA, about 30,000 T cell genomes, was used. The assay was immunoSEQ multiplex PCR, and TCRdb's table has in-frame clones only and misses some. The table has about 2.4 million clones, approximately 93% seen once; the top ten hold approximately 0.35%. This CDR3 has 12 residues. V was cut by 5 bases and J by 3 bases, with 8 bases left in between. In germline, CDR1 is SNHLY, CDR2 FYNNEI. This entry belongs to a study of shared clonotypes between healthy human individuals. Notes on the study in general: The sharing of approximately 4.6% of naive CD4 clonotypes was seen across several donors.

Input material: naive CD4+ T cells from PBMCs. Noted subset: CD45RA+ positively selected. The TCR comes from a man aged 18 to 35 in good health. Some clones in this sample may be carry-over from other donors' samples. The chain is built from TRBV2 and TRBJ2-7; TRBD1 is a possible D gene (6 bases). Here the CDR3 reads CASSTQGYEQYF. CDR3 DNA sequence: TGTGCCAGCAGTACACAGGGCTACGAGCAGTACTTC.